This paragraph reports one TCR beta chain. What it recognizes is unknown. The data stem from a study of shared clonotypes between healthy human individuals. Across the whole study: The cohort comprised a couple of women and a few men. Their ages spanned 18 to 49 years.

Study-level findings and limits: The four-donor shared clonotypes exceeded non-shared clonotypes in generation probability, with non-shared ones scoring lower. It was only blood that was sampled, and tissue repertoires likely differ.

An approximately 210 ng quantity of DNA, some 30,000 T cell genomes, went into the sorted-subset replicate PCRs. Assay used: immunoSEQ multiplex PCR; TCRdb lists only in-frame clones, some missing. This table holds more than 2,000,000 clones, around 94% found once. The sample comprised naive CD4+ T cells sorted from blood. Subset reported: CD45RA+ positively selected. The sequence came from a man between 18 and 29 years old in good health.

The CDR3 is CATSRDTSLGYTF. The CDR3, as DNA: TGTGCCACCAGCAGAGATACGAGTTTAGGCTACACCTTC. The chain recombines TRBV15 with TRBJ1-2; D remains ambiguous. Per the germline V gene, CDR1 is LNHNV and CDR2 is YYDKDF (reference sequence). V gave up 0 bases and J gave up 8 bases, with 10 bases separating them. The CDR3 totals 13 residues.